The rows below give T cell receptor beta chains drawn from one sample of a study of Graves' ophthalmopathy and Graves' hyperthyroidism. TCRdb redid the calling of the multiplex PCR reads with MiXCR, one entry per CDR3 protein. The sample has tens of thousands of distinct CDR3 sequences, over 40% seen once. Sample: peripheral blood. These receptors were collected from an adult man with Graves' ophthalmopathy. Each CDR3 is given with its conserved first and last residue. The order of the fields is V gene, J gene, D gene, clone size, CDR3 length, CDR3 protein, CDR3 DNA. A D gene is named only where the DNA matches it firmly. The listing skips clone size in some rows; elsewhere it reads once, few, many or a size class.

TRBV2	TRBJ1-4	TRBD1	many	15	CASDRGPATNEKLFF	TGTGCCAGCGACAGGGGGCCCGCAACTAATGAAAAACTGTTTTTT
TRBV7-3	TRBJ2-3	.	few	15	CASSQTPIQTDTQYF	TGTGCCAGCAGCCAAACCCCCATCCAGACAGATACGCAGTATTTT
TRBV5-8	TRBJ1-6	.	many	14	CASSLGQNNSPLHF	TGTGCCAGCAGCTTGGGACAGAATAATTCACCCCTCCACTTT
TRBV10-3	TRBJ2-7	TRBD1	.	13	CAMTGAKGGEQYF	TGTGCCATGACAGGGGCGAAGGGGGGCGAGCAGTACTTC
TRBV20-1	TRBJ1-6	.	.	13	CSARDSSNSPLHF	TGCAGTGCTAGGGACAGCTCTAATTCACCCCTCCACTTT
TRBV2	TRBJ2-2	TRBD1	many	13	CARRDRNTGELFF	TGTGCCAGGAGGGACAGGAACACCGGGGAGCTGTTTTTT
TRBV6-5	TRBJ2-6	TRBD1	once	18	CASSYGTGGPVGANVLTF	TGTGCCAGCAGTTACGGGACAGGCGGGCCCGTTGGGGCCAACGTCCTGACTTTC
TRBV6-2/TRBV6-3	TRBJ1-2	TRBD1	many	16	CASSLSPTGDFGGYTF	TGTGCCAGCAGTCTTAGCCCGACAGGGGACTTCGGTGGCTACACCTTC
TRBV7-6	TRBJ2-2	TRBD2	.	16	CASSSASGSRAGELFF	TGTGCCAGCAGCTCTGCTAGCGGGAGTCGTGCCGGGGAGCTGTTTTTT
TRBV20-1	TRBJ1-2	TRBD1	.	15	CSASNSGTAGYGYTF	TGCAGTGCCAGCAACTCGGGGACAGCCGGCTATGGCTACACCTTC
TRBV5-1	TRBJ1-5	.	.	15	CASSTAGDRNQPQHF	TGCGCCAGCAGCACCGCGGGGGACCGCAATCAGCCCCAGCATTTT
TRBV20-1	TRBJ1-6	.	.	13	CNALRAPLVALHF	TGCAATGCACTCCGGGCTCCTTTGGTAGCCCTCCACTTT
TRBV7-2	TRBJ2-3	TRBD2	.	19	CASSPRLAGGGGGRDTQYF	TGTGCCAGCAGTCCGCGACTAGCGGGGGGGGGGGGGGGGCGGGATACGCAGTATTTT
TRBV25-1	TRBJ2-1	.	.	14	CASSEGTDYNEQLF	TGTGCCAGCAGTGAAGGGACGGACTACAATGAGCAGCTCTTC
TRBV2	TRBJ2-1	TRBD2	.	15	CASRSGTSYYNEQFF	TGTGCCAGCAGGTCCGGGACTAGCTATTACAATGAGCAGTTCTTC
TRBV20-1	TRBJ2-5	TRBD1	once	14	CSARPGQGAQPQYF	TGCAGTGCTCGACCGGGACAGGGGGCACAGCCCCAGTACTTC
TRBV12-3/TRBV12-4	TRBJ2-2	TRBD2	many	15	CASSLSGRSTGELFF	TGTGCCAGCAGTTTAAGCGGGAGAAGCACCGGGGAGCTGTTTTTT
TRBV20-1	TRBJ2-7	TRBD1	many	15	CSAGGQGSSAGEQYF	TGCAGTGCTGGGGGACAGGGCAGTAGCGCAGGTGAGCAGTACTTC
TRBV25-1	TRBJ2-2	.	.	15	CASSDLQGNTGELFF	TGTGCCAGCAGTGACCTACAGGGGAACACCGGGGAGCTGTTTTTT
TRBV3-1	TRBJ1-4	.	.	15	CASSQSEGGNEKLFF	TGTGCCAGCAGCCAATCCGAGGGCGGAAATGAAAAACTGTTTTTT
TRBV14	TRBJ1-4	.	many	15	CASRASWPPDEKLFF	TGTGCCAGTCGGGCGAGTTGGCCGCCGGATGAAAAACTGTTTTTT
TRBV4-2	TRBJ2-3	TRBD2	many	16	CASSQGVAGGPDTQYF	TGTGCCAGCAGCCAAGGGGTAGCGGGGGGGCCGGATACGCAGTATTTT
TRBV7-2	TRBJ2-2	TRBD1	.	17	CASSFGETGAVTGELFF	TGTGCCAGCAGCTTTGGGGAGACAGGGGCGGTCACCGGGGAGCTGTTTTTT
TRBV6-5	TRBJ2-1	TRBD1	many	15	CASSYYRTGQNEQFF	TGTGCCAGCAGTTACTACCGGACAGGGCAGAATGAGCAGTTCTTC
TRBV20-1	TRBJ2-5	.	.	14	CSARRLAEQETQYF	TGCAGTGCTAGAAGGCTAGCAGAACAAGAGACCCAGTACTTC
TRBV28	TRBJ2-7	TRBD1	.	18	CASSSRVRTGTGVYEQYF	TGTGCCAGCAGTTCCAGGGTTCGCACCGGGACAGGAGTGTACGAGCAGTACTTC
TRBV7-3	TRBJ2-5	.	.	12	CASSLAGETQYF	TGTGCCAGCAGCTTAGCCGGGGAGACCCAGTACTTC
TRBV29-1	TRBJ1-3	.	medium-sized	13	CSVSWGSGNTIYF	TGCAGCGTCTCATGGGGGTCCGGAAACACCATATATTTT
TRBV20-1	TRBJ1-4	.	.	13	CSGRPEAEEKLFF	TGCAGTGGCCGCCCCGAGGCGGAGGAAAAACTGTTTTTT
TRBV12-3/TRBV12-4	TRBJ1-2	.	.	12	CASSLVSSGNTF	TGTGCCAGCAGCCTGGTTAGCTCTGGAAACACCTTC
TRBV5-1	TRBJ1-2	TRBD1	once	15	CASSVTGTGFSGYTF	TGCGCCAGCAGCGTCACCGGGACAGGGTTTAGTGGCTACACCTTC
TRBV20-1	TRBJ2-5	.	medium-sized	13	CSARDVAKETQYF	TGCAGTGCTAGAGATGTAGCTAAAGAGACCCAGTACTTC
TRBV20-1	TRBJ1-3	TRBD1	many	14	CSARGPDRAGVIYF	TGCAGTGCTAGAGGCCCGGACAGGGCGGGTGTCATATATTTT
TRBV20-1	TRBJ2-3	TRBD2	.	14	CSALTSGGTDTQYF	TGCAGTGCTTTGACTAGCGGGGGGACAGATACGCAGTATTTT
TRBV20-1	TRBJ1-6	.	.	13	CSARGGSDSPLHF	TGCAGTGCTAGAGGGGGTTCGGATTCACCCCTCCACTTT
TRBV2	TRBJ2-5	TRBD1	.	14	CASSPGQNQETQYF	TGTGCCAGCAGTCCGGGACAGAACCAAGAGACCCAGTACTTC
TRBV27	TRBJ1-1	TRBD1	many	14	CASNRGQGNTEAFF	TGTGCCAGTAACAGGGGGCAGGGGAACACTGAAGCTTTCTTT
TRBV6-1	TRBJ2-5	.	many	15	CASSGLETAPTPQYF	TGTGCCAGCAGCGGACTGGAAACGGCCCCGACCCCCCAGTACTTC
TRBV10-2	TRBJ1-2	TRBD1	.	17	CASSARTGTGSDLGYTF	TGCGCCAGCAGTGCACGAACGGGGACAGGATCGGATCTTGGCTACACCTTC
TRBV5-6	TRBJ2-1	TRBD1	.	13	CASSSDRGNEQFF	TGTGCCAGCAGCTCGGACAGGGGCAATGAGCAGTTCTTC
TRBV19	TRBJ2-1	.	.	15	CASSIDHGANNELFF	TGTGCCAGTAGTATAGATCACGGGGCTAACAATGAGCTGTTCTTC
TRBV24-1	TRBJ2-2	.	medium-sized	14	CATSDSRDTGELFF	TGTGCCACCAGTGATTCCAGGGACACCGGGGAGCTGTTTTTT
TRBV7-9	TRBJ1-2	TRBD1	few	15	CASSLRQGDNYGYTF	TGTGCCAGCAGCTTACGACAGGGCGATAACTATGGCTACACCTTC
TRBV5-1	TRBJ2-1	TRBD2	.	18	CASSSKSIRLAGDNEQFF	TGCGCCAGCAGCTCGAAATCAATAAGACTAGCGGGAGACAATGAGCAGTTCTTC
TRBV12-3/TRBV12-4	TRBJ2-5	.	many	13	CASSLVGGETQYF	TGTGCCAGCAGTTTAGTGGGGGGAGAGACCCAGTACTTC